This T cell receptor beta chain came from a study of CD8+CD57+ T cells in acquired aplastic anemia. At the level of the study: Each DNA sample taken from sorted CD4+ and CD8+ cells came to 2.5 to 4 ug on average. Broader study findings: Between the patient and control groups, CD8+ Simpson's diversity did not differ significantly. Patients and controls had in common twenty-nine CD8+ CDR3 sequences.

Using genomic DNA as the template, TCR beta VDJ and CDR3 profiling was carried out. TCRdb fed the reads into MiXCR, producing one record per CDR3 protein. This table holds some 150,000 distinct CDR3 sequences, around two fifths found once. V shed 6 bases, J shed 4 bases, and the junction held 10 bases outside the gene matches. Germline V CDR1 and CDR2: SNHLY, FYNNEI. This CDR3 comprises 16 residues. Note on this clonotype: Its specificity is not known.

The chain recombines TRBV2 with TRBJ2-2; 8 positions agree with TRBD2. The sequence came from a human donor in good health, serving as a control. The sample consisted of sorted CD4+, CD8+, or CD8+CD57+ T cells (not recorded which) from PBMCs. CDR3 amino acids: CASSQRRGGPTGELFF. CDR3 sequence (DNA): TGTGCCAGCAGCCAGAGACGCGGGGGGCCCACCGGGGAGCTGTTTTTT.